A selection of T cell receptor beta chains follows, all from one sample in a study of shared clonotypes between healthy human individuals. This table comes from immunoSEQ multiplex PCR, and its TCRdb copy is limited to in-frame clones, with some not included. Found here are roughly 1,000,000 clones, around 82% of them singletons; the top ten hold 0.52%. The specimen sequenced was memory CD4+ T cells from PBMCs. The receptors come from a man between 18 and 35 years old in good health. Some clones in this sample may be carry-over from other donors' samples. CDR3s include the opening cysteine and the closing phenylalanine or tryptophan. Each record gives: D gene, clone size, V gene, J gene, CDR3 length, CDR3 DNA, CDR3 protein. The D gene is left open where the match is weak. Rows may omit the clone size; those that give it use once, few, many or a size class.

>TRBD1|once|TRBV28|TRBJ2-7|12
TGTGCCAGCAGTTTGCCAACAGGGGCAGGGTACTTC
CASSLPTGAGYF
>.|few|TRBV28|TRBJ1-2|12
TGTGCCAGCAGCCCTGCAGGGTTGGGCTACACCTTC
CASSPAGLGYTF
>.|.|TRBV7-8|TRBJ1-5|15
TGTGCCAGCAGCTTAGTGGCCCAGAGCAATCAGCCCCAGCATTTT
CASSLVAQSNQPQHF
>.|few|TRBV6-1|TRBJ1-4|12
TGTGCCAGCAGTGAAGGGGGCCGAACGGTGTTTTTT
CASSEGGRTVFF
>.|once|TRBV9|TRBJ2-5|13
TGTGCCAGCAGCGCACGCCTCCAAGAGACCCAGTACTTC
CASSARLQETQYF
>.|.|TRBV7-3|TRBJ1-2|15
TGTGCCAGCAGCTTAGGACCAGGGAGGGACTATGGCTACACCTTC
CASSLGPGRDYGYTF
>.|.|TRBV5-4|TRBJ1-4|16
TGTGCCAGCAGTCATTCGGGATCTGCAGCTAATGAAAAACTGTTTTTT
CASSHSGSAANEKLFF
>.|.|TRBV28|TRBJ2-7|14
TGTGCCAGCAATGCTGAGTGGAAGTCCTACGAGCAGTACTTC
CASNAEWKSYEQYF
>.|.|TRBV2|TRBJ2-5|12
TGTGCCAGCAGTGGACAGACAGAGACCCAGTACTTC
CASSGQTETQYF
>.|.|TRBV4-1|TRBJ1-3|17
TGCGCCAGCAGCCAAAAGTCCGGGACGGCCTCTGGAAACACCATATATTTT
CASSQKSGTASGNTIYF
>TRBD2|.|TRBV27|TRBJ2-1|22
TGTGCCAGCAGACGGGAATTTCTAGACTACCAAGGGGGGGCTAGCGGGAGGAATGAGCAGTTCTTC
CASRREFLDYQGGASGRNEQFF
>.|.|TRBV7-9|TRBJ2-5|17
TGTGCCAGCAGCTTACCCCCCGGGAGCCGCCAGAGGGAGACCCAGTACTTC
CASSLPPGSRQRETQYF
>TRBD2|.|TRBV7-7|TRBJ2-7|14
TGTGCCAGCAGCTCGGGAGCGGGGAGCTACGAGCAGTACTTC
CASSSGAGSYEQYF
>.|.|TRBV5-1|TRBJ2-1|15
TGCGCCGGCAGCTTGGCCAACTACCCGTACAATGAGCAGTTCTTC
CAGSLANYPYNEQFF
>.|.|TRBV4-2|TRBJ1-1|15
TGTGCCAGCAGCCGTAAATCCAGGGAGAACACTGAAGCTTTCTTT
CASSRKSRENTEAFF
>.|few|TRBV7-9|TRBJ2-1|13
TGTGCCAGCAGCTTAGGCGAGCGCCATGAGCAGTTCTTC
CASSLGERHEQFF
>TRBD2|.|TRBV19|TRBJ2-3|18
TGTGCCAGTAGTACGGGGACTAGCGGCCACTCTGTGGGTGATACGCAGTATTTT
CASSTGTSGHSVGDTQYF